This TCR beta chain was found in a study of blood T cell repertoires in COVID-19. Study-wide context: Sites across the United States, Italy and Spain contributed samples from acute and convalescent COVID-19. T cells, B-cell-depleted T cells, or PBMCs provided the cDNA or gDNA that served as material.

In the original workflow: Amplification with reference gene primers provided the estimates of nucleated cell counts. Libraries were prepared by immunoSEQ multiplex PCR; TCRdb keeps only in-frame clonotypes and omits some of them. V, J and clone size derive from that table, while D and trimming were established from the DNA sequence. The sample lists around 350,000 clones, around nine tenths occurring once. CDR3 length: 14 amino acids. Looked up from germline, CDR1 is DFQATT and CDR2 is SNEGSKA (reference sequence). The V gene end was trimmed by 3 bases and the J gene end by 4 bases; junction bases not matched to a gene: 7.

The chain is built from TRBV20-1 and TRBJ2-3; 7 positions match TRBD2. Sample: peripheral blood. This receptor was obtained from a human donor in a cohort sampled during active COVID-19. CDR3 DNA: TGCAGTGCTAGTCGAAGCGGGGAGTCAGATACGCAGTATTTT. Its translation is CSASRSGESDTQYF.